What follows describes a single TCR beta chain. The entry originates in a study of CD8+ T cells in alopecia areata. CDR1 and CDR2 (germline): MDHEN, SYDVKM. J was trimmed by 0 bases and V by 3 bases; bases with no gene match: 7. This CDR3 has 19 amino acids. Peripheral blood and lesional scalp punch biopsies were taken from alopecia areata patients. Reverse transcription of extracted RNA yielded cDNA, which provided the sequencing template. Using immunoSEQ multiplex PCR, the repertoire was profiled, and TCRdb retains in-frame clones only, with some absent. Of more than 11,000 clones listed, approximately 50% are singletons.

The TCR originated in a human donor with alopecia areata. This sequence joins TRBV28 and TRBJ2-2; 13 bases line up with TRBD2. Material: skin, obtained at week 0. Here the CDR3 DNA reads TGTGCCAGCAGTTTCCCCCGACTAGCGGGGGGACCGAACACCGGGGAGCTGTTTTTT. It specifies CASSFPRLAGGPNTGELFF.